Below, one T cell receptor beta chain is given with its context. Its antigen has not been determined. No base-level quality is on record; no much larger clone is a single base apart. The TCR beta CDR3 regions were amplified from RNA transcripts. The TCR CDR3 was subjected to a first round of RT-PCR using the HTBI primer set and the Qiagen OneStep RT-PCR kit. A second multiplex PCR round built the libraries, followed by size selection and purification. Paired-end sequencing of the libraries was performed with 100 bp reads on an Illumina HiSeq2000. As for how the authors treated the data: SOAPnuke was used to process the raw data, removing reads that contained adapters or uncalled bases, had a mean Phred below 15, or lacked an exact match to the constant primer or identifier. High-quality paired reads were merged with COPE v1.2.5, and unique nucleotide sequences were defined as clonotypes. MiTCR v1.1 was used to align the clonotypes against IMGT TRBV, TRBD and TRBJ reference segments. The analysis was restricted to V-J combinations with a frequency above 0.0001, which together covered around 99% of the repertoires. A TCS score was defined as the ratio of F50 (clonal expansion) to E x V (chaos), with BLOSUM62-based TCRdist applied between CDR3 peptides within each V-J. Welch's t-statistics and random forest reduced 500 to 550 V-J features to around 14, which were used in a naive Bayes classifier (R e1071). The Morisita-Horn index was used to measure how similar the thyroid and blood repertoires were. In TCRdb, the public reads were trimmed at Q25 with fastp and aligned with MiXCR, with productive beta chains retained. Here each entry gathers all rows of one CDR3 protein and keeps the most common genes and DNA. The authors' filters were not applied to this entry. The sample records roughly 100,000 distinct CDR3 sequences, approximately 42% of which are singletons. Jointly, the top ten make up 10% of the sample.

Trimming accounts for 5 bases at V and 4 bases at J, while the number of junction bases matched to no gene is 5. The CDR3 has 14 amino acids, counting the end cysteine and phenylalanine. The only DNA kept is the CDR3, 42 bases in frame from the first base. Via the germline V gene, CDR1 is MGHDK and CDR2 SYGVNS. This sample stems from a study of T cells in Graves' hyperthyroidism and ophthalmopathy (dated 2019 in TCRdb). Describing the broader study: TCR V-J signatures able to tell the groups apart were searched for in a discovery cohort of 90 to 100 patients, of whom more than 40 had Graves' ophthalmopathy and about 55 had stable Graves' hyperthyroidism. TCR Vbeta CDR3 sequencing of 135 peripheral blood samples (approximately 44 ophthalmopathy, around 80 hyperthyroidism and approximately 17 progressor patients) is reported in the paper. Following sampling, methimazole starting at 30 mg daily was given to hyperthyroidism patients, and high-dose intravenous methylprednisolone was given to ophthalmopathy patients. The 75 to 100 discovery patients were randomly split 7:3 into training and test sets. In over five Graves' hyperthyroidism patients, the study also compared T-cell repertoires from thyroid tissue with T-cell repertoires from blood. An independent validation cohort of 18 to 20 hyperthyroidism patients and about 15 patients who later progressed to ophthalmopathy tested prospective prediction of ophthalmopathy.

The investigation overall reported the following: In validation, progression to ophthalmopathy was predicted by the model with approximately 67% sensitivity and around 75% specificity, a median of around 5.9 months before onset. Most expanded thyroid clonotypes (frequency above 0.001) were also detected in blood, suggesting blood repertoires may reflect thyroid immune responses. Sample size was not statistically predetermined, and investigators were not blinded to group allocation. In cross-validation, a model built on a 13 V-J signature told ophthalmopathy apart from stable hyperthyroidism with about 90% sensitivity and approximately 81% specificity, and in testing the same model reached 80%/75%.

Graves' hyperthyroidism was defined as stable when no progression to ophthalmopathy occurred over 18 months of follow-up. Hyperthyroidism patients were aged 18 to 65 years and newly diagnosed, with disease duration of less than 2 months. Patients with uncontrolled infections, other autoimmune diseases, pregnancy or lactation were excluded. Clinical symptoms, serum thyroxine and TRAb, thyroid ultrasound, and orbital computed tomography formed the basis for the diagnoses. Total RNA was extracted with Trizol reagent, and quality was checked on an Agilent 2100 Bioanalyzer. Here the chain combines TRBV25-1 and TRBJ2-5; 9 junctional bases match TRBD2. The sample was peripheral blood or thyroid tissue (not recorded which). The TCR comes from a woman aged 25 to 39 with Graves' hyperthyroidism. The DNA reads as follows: TGTGCCAGCAGTACGGGACTAGCCGGAGAGACCCAGTACTTC. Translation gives CASSTGLAGETQYF.